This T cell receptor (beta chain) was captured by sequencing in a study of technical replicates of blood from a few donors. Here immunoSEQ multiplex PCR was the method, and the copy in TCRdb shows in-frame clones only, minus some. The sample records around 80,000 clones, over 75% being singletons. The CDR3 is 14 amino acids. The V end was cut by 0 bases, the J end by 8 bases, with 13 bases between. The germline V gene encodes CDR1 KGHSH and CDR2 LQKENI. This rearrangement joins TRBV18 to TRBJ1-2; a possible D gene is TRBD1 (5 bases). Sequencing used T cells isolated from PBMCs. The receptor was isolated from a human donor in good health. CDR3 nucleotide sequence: TGTGCCAGCTCACCACCGGCGGGGGATTACGGCTACACCTTC. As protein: CASSPPAGDYGYTF.